This entry is about one T cell receptor delta chain. This clone was observed a few times. Its antigen is not yet known. Translating this DNA gives a protein that differs at residue 7 from the TCRdb one, which belongs to a much larger clone; a read error is likely, and the protein shown is this translation. The CDR3, cysteine through phenylalanine, is 18 amino acids long. Only the CDR3 DNA stays, 54 bases, in frame from base 1. Here V drops 0 bases and J drops 0 bases, and the junction holds 11 bases not matched to any gene. CDR1 is given as GEAIGNYY and CDR2 as EKD, both from the germline V gene. The entry originates in a study of gamma-delta T cells after stem cell transplantation (dated by TCRdb to the mid-2010s). The receptor library was made with RT-PCR. The sequencer was an Illumina MiSeq. With CATT, TCRdb called clones again from the public reads; duplicate DNA rows were later joined. Counted in this sample were some 14,000 delta-chain clones; over 8% of them appeared once. The ten largest clonotypes hold less than 80% of the sample.

Sequenced input: gamma-delta T cells. The chain uses TRDV2 and TRDJ1; 8 of the junction bases match TRDD3. The source is a human donor. It is not recorded whose cells these are; they may come from a transplant donor. The CDR3 region: CACDTVPPVLGDTDKLIF. The nucleotides read TGTGCCTGTGACACCGTTCCCCCGGTACTGGGGGACACCGATAAACTCATCTTT.